This record looks at one T cell receptor beta chain sequence and its context. Its antigen is currently unknown. The data are from a study of shared clonotypes between healthy human individuals. Notes on the study in general: Generation probabilities of non-shared clonotypes were lower (relative to those shared by all four donors).

The assay used deep level. Replicate PCRs from sorted subsets contained 200 ng DNA, which is some 29,000 T cell genomes. Source study methods: From ImmunoSEQ came sequences covering only the junction and carrying no quality scores, so filtering differed. Sequencing used immunoSEQ multiplex PCR; TCRdb keeps in-frame clones, though not all of them. V and J calls and clone size are as listed in that table; D and trimming were resolved from the DNA. This table has approximately 740,000 clones, nearly 95% appearing once. With 11 bases removed from V and 0 bases from J, the gap between germline ends came to 10 bases. The CDR3 is 12 amino acids. CDR1 is SEHNR and CDR2 is FQNEAQ in the germline V gene (reference sequence). Naive CD8 isolation took CD45RO-negative cells positively selected for CCR7 and excluded terminally differentiated effector memory CD45RA+ cells.

This TCR derives from a young man in good health. The chain couples TRBV7-9 to TRBJ1-2, with D uncertain. The specimen sequenced was naive CD8+ T cells sorted from blood. This CDR3 reads CALPDSNYGYTF. The CDR3, as DNA: TGTGCCCTCCCGGACTCTAACTATGGCTACACCTTC.